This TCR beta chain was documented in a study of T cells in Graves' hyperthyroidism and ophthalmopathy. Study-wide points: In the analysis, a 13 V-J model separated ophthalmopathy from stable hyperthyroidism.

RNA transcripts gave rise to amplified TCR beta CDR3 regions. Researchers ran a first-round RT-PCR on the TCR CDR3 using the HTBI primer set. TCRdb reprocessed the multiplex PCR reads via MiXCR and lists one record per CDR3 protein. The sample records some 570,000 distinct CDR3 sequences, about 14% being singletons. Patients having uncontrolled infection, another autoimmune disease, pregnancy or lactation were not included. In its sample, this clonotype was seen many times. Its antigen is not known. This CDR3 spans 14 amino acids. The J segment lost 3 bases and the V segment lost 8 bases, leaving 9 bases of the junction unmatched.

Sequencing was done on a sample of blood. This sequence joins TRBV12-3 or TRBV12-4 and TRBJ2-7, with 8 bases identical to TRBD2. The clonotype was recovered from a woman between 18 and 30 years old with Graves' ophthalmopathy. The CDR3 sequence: CASVSGMGGYEQYF. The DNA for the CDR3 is TGTGCCAGCGTTAGCGGGATGGGGGGCTACGAGCAGTACTTC.